The clone carrying this T cell receptor beta chain was observed a few times. Its target is not known. The data are from a study of OX40 agonist ivuxolimab in advanced cancers. As for the study in general: Three patients showed partial responses: one hepatocellular carcinoma and two cutaneous melanoma cases. Study findings and constraints: Clonal expansion by week 6 occurred in CD4+ and CD8+ blood T cells (at 0.1 to 3.0 mg/kg). Patients with a partial response at 0.1-3.0 mg/kg had among the lowest clonal expansion. Also present in some nonresponders was a low level of normalized T-cell clonal expansion.

The table came from immunoSEQ multiplex PCR; TCRdb's copy has only in-frame clones and leaves some out. The sample contains approximately 62,000 clones, about nine tenths of which appear only once. This TCR derives from an adult with an advanced solid tumor such as melanoma, head and neck, liver or kidney cancer. The sample was CD4+ or CD8+ T cells sorted from blood, taken in a trial of the OX40 agonist ivuxolimab.

CDR3 DNA: TGTGCCAGCAGCGCTAGCGGGACAAACAATGAGCAGTTCTTC. Its translation is CASSASGTNNEQFF. The rearrangement links TRBV9 to TRBJ2-1, with 9 nucleotides matching TRBD2. The CDR3 is 14 amino acids. The J segment lost 5 bases and the V segment lost 3 bases, leaving 3 bases of the junction unmatched. Germline CDR1 is SGDLS and CDR2 is YYNGEE.